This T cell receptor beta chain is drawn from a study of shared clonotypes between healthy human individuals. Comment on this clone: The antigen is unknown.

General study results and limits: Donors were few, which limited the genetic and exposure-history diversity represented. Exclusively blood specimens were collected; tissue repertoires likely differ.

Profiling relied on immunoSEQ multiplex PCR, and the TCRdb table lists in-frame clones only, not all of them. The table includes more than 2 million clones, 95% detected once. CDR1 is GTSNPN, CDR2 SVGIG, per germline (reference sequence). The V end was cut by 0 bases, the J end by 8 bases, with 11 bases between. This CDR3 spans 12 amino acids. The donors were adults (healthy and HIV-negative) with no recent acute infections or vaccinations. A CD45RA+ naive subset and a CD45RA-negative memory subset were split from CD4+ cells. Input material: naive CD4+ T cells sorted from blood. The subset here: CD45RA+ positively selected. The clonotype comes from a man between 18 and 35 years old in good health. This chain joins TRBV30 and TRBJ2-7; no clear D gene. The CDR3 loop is CAWSVPGSKQYF. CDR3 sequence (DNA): TGTGCCTGGAGTGTCCCCGGGTCTAAGCAGTACTTC.